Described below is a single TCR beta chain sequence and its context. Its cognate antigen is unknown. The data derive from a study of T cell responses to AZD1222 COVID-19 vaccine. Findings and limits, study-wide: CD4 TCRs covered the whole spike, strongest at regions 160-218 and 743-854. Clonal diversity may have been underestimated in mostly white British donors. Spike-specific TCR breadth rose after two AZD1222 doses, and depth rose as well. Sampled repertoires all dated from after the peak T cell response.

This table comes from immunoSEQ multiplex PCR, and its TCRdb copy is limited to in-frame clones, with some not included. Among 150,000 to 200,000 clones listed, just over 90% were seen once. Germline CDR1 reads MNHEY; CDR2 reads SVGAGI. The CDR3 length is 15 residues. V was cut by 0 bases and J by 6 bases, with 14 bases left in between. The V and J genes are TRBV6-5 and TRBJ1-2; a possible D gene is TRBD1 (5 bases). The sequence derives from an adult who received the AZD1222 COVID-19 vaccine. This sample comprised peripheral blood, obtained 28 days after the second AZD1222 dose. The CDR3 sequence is CASSYSGAGGNGYTF. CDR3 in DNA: TGTGCCAGCAGTTACTCTGGGGCAGGAGGAAATGGCTACACCTTC.